Shown below are 23 T cell receptor beta chains from a single sample sequenced in a study of cytomegalovirus exposure and HLA in healthy donors. Amplification used 60 Vbeta primers and 13 Jbeta primers. Using immunoSEQ multiplex PCR, the repertoire was profiled, and TCRdb retains in-frame clones only, with some absent. The sample contains about 160,000 clones, around 80% of which appear only once. Sequencing used PBMCs. The receptors stem from a middle-aged man in good health and CMV-seronegative.

This chain links TRBV9 with TRBJ1-1; perhaps TRBD1 as D (5 bases). V was trimmed by 5 bases and J by 1 base, leaving 15 bases between them. This CDR3 region has 15 residues. Germline loops: CDR1 SGDLS, CDR2 YYNGEE. CDR3 loop: CASRTGIGQNTEAFF. The CDR3 DNA sequence: TGTGCCAGCAGAACCGGTATCGGACAGAACACTGAAGCTTTCTTT.

This sequence joins TRBV10-3 and TRBJ1-1; D gene unclear. Germline V gene sequence: CDR1 ENHRY, CDR2 SYGVKD. The CDR3 covers 13 residues. Trimming pared 6 bases from V and 7 bases from J, leaving 15 bases between. The CDR3, as DNA: TGTGCCATCAGAGACTCGAATTCGGGTGAAGCTTTCTTT. It codes for CAIRDSNSGEAFF.

The V call is TRBV29-1, the J call TRBJ1-2, with a tentative D call TRBD1 (6 bases). This CDR3 region has 14 residues. V was cut by 6 bases and J by 5 bases, with 19 bases left in between. Germline V gene sequence: CDR1 SQVTM, CDR2 ANQGSEA. Here the CDR3 reads CSVMDRSEQYGYTF. The CDR3 DNA reads as TGCAGCGTGATGGACAGATCAGAGCAATATGGCTACACCTTC.

The chain uses TRBV5-1 and TRBJ2-6, with a weak D call TRBD1 (5 bases). V was shortened by 0 bases and J by 0 bases, with 10 bases between the two germline ends. Germline CDR1 reads SGHRS; CDR2 reads YFSETQ. The CDR3 length is 17 residues. DNA for the CDR3: TGCGCCAGCAGCTTGGTGGAAAGGGGCTCTGGGGCCAACGTCCTGACTTTC. It is translated as CASSLVERGSGANVLTF.

This chain uses TRBV18 with TRBJ2-2; 8 nucleotides line up with TRBD1. Looked up from germline, CDR1 is KGHSH and CDR2 is LQKENI. V trimming: 4 bases; J trimming: 1 base; junction bases outside the gene matches: 2. The CDR3 loop spans 15 amino acids. This CDR3 is CASSRDRRNTGELFF. The CDR3 region has the DNA TGTGCCAGCTCACGGGACAGGAGGAACACCGGGGAGCTGTTTTTT.

The V call is TRBV5-4, the J call TRBJ2-1; D is perhaps TRBD2 (5 bases). V lost 4 bases, J lost 8 bases, and 22 bases lay in between. The CDR3 consists of 16 residues. Per germline, CDR1 SGHNT and CDR2 YYREEE (reference sequence). The chain's CDR3 is CASSLVSGTLRYEQFF. CDR3 DNA sequence: TGTGCCAGCAGCCTGGTAAGCGGAACCCTTAGGTATGAGCAGTTCTTC. Full variable domain (rest looked up from reference TRBV5-4 and TRBJ2-1): ETGVTQSPTHLIKTRGQQVTLRCSSQSGHNTVSWYQQALGQGPQFIFQYYREEENGRGNFPPRFSGLQFPNYSSELNVNALELDDSALYLCASSLVSGTLRYEQFFGPGTRLTVL.

The V gene is TRBV18, the J gene TRBJ2-1; 14 bases line up with TRBD2. The junction had 8 bases not matched to a gene; V was cut back by 3 bases and J by 4 bases. The germline CDR1 and CDR2 sequences are KGHSH and LQKENI. CDR3 length: 18 amino acids. The CDR3 region has the DNA TGTGCCAGCTCACCCTTCGCGACTAGCGGGAGGGGGTACAATGAGCAGTTCTTC. This encodes CASSPFATSGRGYNEQFF.

In nucleotides, the CDR3 is TGTGCCAGCAGAGGGACAGCCCTCCTCTATGGCTACACCTTC. This sequence encodes CASRGTALLYGYTF. The rearrangement uses TRBV28 and TRBJ1-2; TRBD1 agrees at 7 bases. Losses at the gene ends were 6 bases for V and 4 bases for J; bases not matched to a gene: 8. Germline V lookup: CDR1 MDHEN, CDR2 SYDVKM. The CDR3 is made up of 14 amino acids.

V gene TRBV28 combines with J gene TRBJ2-7, with 9 positions matching TRBD2. CDR1 MDHEN and CDR2 SYDVKM come from the germline V gene. This CDR3 is built from 16 residues. V lost 5 bases to trimming and J lost 12 bases; unmatched junction nucleotides: 20. The CDR3 reads CASSPPQAGGRAVTYF. The CDR3 nucleotides are TGTGCCAGCAGTCCGCCCCAAGCCGGCGGGAGGGCGGTAACGTACTTC.

The rearrangement joins TRBV7-2 to TRBJ1-5; 8 positions match TRBD1. The CDR3 totals 15 residues. Germline CDR1 SGHTA, CDR2 FQGNSA. V gave up 5 bases and J gave up 1 base; unmatched junction bases: 4. CDR3 region: CASSPRTGSNQPQHF. The CDR3 DNA follows: TGTGCCAGCAGCCCCCGGACAGGGAGCAATCAGCCCCAGCATTTT.

This clone was seen only a few times. One end of the junction does not line up with germline, which may come from a read error. The chain recombines TRBV7-3 with TRBJ1-2; D may be TRBD1 (6 bases). Per the germline V gene, CDR1 is SGHTA and CDR2 is FQGTGA. The CDR3 runs to 14 residues. CDR3 residues: CASSGRGGDYGYTF. The DNA for the CDR3 is TGTGCCAGCAGCGGCAGGGGAGGGGACTACGGCTACACCTTC.

This clone appeared once. The V and J genes are TRBV7-9 and TRBJ1-4, with D unclear. The CDR3 totals 13 residues. V lost 1 base, J lost 6 bases, and 6 bases lay in between. Germline V CDR1 and CDR2: SEHNR, FQNEAQ (reference sequence). The CDR3 here is CASSLVDYEKLFF. The CDR3 nucleotides are TGTGCCAGCAGCTTAGTGGACTATGAAAAACTGTTTTTT.

V is TRBV5-6 and J is TRBJ1-1; unclear D gene. The CDR3 spans 15 residues. Trimming cost V 2 bases and J 1 base, with 12 bases left between them. Looked up from germline, CDR1 is SGHDT and CDR2 is YYEEEE. CDR3 in amino acids: CASSFRFAGNTEAFF. The CDR3 DNA reads TGTGCCAGCAGCTTTCGGTTCGCAGGGAACACTGAAGCTTTCTTT.

This clone has just a few counts. The chain is built from TRBV6-5 and TRBJ2-2; TRBD2 matches at 8 bases. Germline CDR1 and CDR2: MNHEY and SVGAGI. This CDR3 contains 15 residues. Germline trimming cut 0 bases from V and 9 bases from J; bases unmatched to any gene: 6. CDR3 amino acids: CASSYSGGAGRELFF. CDR3 DNA sequence: TGTGCCAGCAGTTACTCCGGGGGGGCGGGCAGGGAGCTGTTTTTT.

For the CDR3, the DNA is TGTGCCAGCTCACCCCAGGCCACCGAGACCCAGTACTTC. Translation: CASSPQATETQYF. The chain has TRBV18 and TRBJ2-5; D gene unclear. V was shortened by 3 bases and J by 5 bases, with 10 bases between the two germline ends. CDR1 is KGHSH and CDR2 is LQKENI in the germline V gene. The CDR3 spans 13 residues.

The table lists this clone with a count of one. The chain is built from TRBV18 and TRBJ1-5; the D is unclear. Germline V gene data show CDR1 as KGHSH and CDR2 as LQKENI. The CDR3 is 14 amino acids. V lost 4 bases and J 0 bases, leaving 7 bases between the germline ends. CDR3 nucleotides: TGTGCCAGCTCACGAGGTTATAGCAATCAGCCCCAGCATTTT. This translates into CASSRGYSNQPQHF.

Only a few counts were recorded for this clone. The gene calls are TRBV7-9 and TRBJ2-3; tentative D call: TRBD2 (5 bases). Per germline, CDR1 SEHNR and CDR2 FQNEAQ (reference sequence). The germline V and J ends were trimmed by 1 base and 4 bases, with 9 bases remaining between them. This CDR3 has 14 residues. CDR3 residues: CASSLGSGADTQYF. CDR3 nucleotides: TGTGCCAGCAGCTTAGGTTCCGGGGCAGATACGCAGTATTTT.

The chain carries TRBV6-1 and TRBJ2-7, with 10 positions matching TRBD2. CDR3 length: 18 residues. V lost 4 bases, J lost 0 bases, and 12 bases stayed unmatched. Germline loops: CDR1 MNHNS, CDR2 SASEGT. In nucleotides, the CDR3 is TGTGCCAGCAGTGGGCGACTAGCGGGTCAGCCCTTCTCCTACGAGCAGTACGTC. Translating gives CASSGRLAGQPFSYEQYV.

The table lists this clone with a few counts. The germline gene is not matched at one end of the junction; a read error may be the cause. The J gene is TRBJ2-4, the V gene TRBV18; 7 positions agree with TRBD2. The CDR3 sequence is 20 residues long. CDR1 KGHSH and CDR2 LQKENI come from the germline V gene. The CDR3 region is CASSPIPSGTIREPKNSQYF. Here the CDR3 DNA reads TGTGCCAGCTCACCAATCCCTAGCGGAACCATTAGGGAACCCAAAAACAGTCAGTACTTC.

The chain has TRBV4-1 and TRBJ1-2; TRBD1 is a possible D gene (5 bases). Germline V gene sequence: CDR1 MGHRA, CDR2 YSYEKL. V lost 0 bases and J 10 bases, leaving 21 bases between the germline ends. The CDR3 sequence is 16 residues long. Here the CDR3 reads CASSQEPSTGPSYYTF. DNA for the CDR3: TGCGCCAGCAGCCAAGAGCCCAGTACAGGACCCTCCTACTACACCTTC.

V usage is TRBV5-1 and J usage is TRBJ2-1; the D gene is possibly TRBD2 (7 bases). CDR3 length equals 16 residues. CDR1 is SGHRS, CDR2 YFSETQ, per germline. V lost 5 bases to trimming and J lost 3 bases, with 18 bases between them. The CDR3 nucleotides are TGCGCCAGCAGGGGGGGGACGGACAGACGCTACAATGAGCAGTTCTTC. It specifies CASRGGTDRRYNEQFF.

This clone appeared once. This chain connects TRBV6-1 to TRBJ1-5; the D is unclear. V was cut by 4 bases and J by 7 bases, with 11 bases left in between. Germline V gene lookup returns CDR1 MNHNS and CDR2 SASEGT. The CDR3 totals 13 residues. This CDR3 reads CASSARTGQPQHF. As DNA, the CDR3 is TGTGCCAGCAGTGCGCGGACTGGACAGCCCCAGCATTTT.

V usage is TRBV2 and J usage is TRBJ1-1; D is possibly TRBD1 (6 bases). The CDR3 length is 12 residues. Trimming pared 11 bases from V and 1 base from J, leaving 11 bases between. Germline lookup yields CDR1 SNHLY and CDR2 FYNNEI. The CDR3 DNA reads as TGTGCCTCGACAGGTTCGAACACTGAAGCTTTCTTT. It codes for CASTGSNTEAFF.